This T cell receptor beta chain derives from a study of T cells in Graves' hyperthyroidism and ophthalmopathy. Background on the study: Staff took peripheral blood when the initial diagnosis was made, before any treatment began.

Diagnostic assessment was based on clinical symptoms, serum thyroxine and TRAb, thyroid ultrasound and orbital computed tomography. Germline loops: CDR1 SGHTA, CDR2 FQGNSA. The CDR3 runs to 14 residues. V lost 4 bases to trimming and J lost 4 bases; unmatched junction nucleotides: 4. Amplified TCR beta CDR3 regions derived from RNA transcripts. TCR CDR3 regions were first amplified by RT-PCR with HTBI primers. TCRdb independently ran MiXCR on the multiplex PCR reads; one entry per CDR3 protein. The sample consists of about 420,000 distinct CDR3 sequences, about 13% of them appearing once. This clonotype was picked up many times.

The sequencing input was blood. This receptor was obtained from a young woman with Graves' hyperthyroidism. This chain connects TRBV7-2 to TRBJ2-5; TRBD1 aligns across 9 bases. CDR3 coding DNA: TGTGCCAGCAGCTCCTCGACAGGGGGAGAGACCCAGTACTTC. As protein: CASSSSTGGETQYF.